Listed below are T cell receptor beta chains from one sample, sequenced in a study of T cell responses to AZD1222 COVID-19 vaccine. The assay was immunoSEQ multiplex PCR, and TCRdb's table has in-frame clones only and misses some. The sample lists 140,000 to 150,000 clones, roughly 90% occurring once. The material was peripheral blood, obtained 28 days after the second AZD1222 dose. The receptor set was obtained from an adult who received the AZD1222 COVID-19 vaccine. Each CDR3 is given with its conserved first and last residue. A D gene is named only where the DNA matches it firmly. Clone size is shown for a subset of rows, as once, few, many or a class of expanded clone.

clone size,J gene,CDR3 length,V gene,D gene,CDR3 protein,CDR3 DNA
-,TRBJ2-7,16,TRBV7-9,TRBD2,CASSSPTSGSAGEQYF,TGTGCCAGCAGCTCCCCTACTAGCGGGAGCGCTGGAGAGCAGTACTTC
-,TRBJ1-2,14,TRBV4-3,-,CASSHLTGSYGYTF,TGCGCCAGCAGCCACCTGACCGGGTCCTATGGCTACACCTTC
-,TRBJ2-7,18,TRBV12-2,-,CASRSPPETQVGSYEQYF,TGTGCAAGTCGCTCCCCTCCCGAGACACAGGTGGGTTCCTACGAGCAGTACTTC
-,TRBJ1-1,15,TRBV29-1,-,CSVIRTARMNTEAFF,TGCAGCGTTATAAGGACAGCTAGAATGAACACTGAAGCTTTCTTT
-,TRBJ2-7,11,TRBV5-1,-,CASSLDGDQYF,TGCGCCAGCAGCTTGGACGGTGACCAGTACTTC
-,TRBJ1-6,14,TRBV6-5,TRBD1,CASSSRDSPSPLHF,TGTGCCAGCAGTTCTAGGGACAGCCCTTCACCCCTCCACTTT
once,TRBJ1-3,16,TRBV5-1,TRBD1,CASSSPGQGSGNTIYF,TGCGCCAGCAGCTCTCCGGGACAGGGCTCTGGAAACACCATATATTTT
-,TRBJ2-7,15,TRBV6-2/TRBV6-3,TRBD1,CASSYLGRGRLEQYF,TGTGCCAGCAGTTACCTGGGAAGGGGGCGACTCGAGCAGTACTTC
-,TRBJ1-2,14,TRBV19,-,CASSGGQLGYGYTF,TGTGCCAGCTCGGGGGGACAACTGGGCTATGGCTACACCTTC
-,TRBJ2-1,20,TRBV27,-,CASSPRGGGPPLVSYNEQFF,TGTGCCAGCAGTCCCCGGGGAGGGGGTCCGCCATTAGTCTCCTACAATGAGCAGTTCTTC
-,TRBJ2-1,17,TRBV7-6,-,CASSLEGLRPRSNEQFF,TGTGCCAGCAGCTTAGAGGGTCTCCGGCCCCGATCAAATGAGCAGTTCTTC
-,TRBJ2-5,14,TRBV4-2,-,CASSQAGSRETQYF,TGTGCCAGCAGCCAAGCGGGCAGCAGAGAGACCCAGTACTTC
-,TRBJ2-3,14,TRBV2,-,CASSIARFADTQYF,TGTGCCAGCAGTATCGCCAGGTTCGCAGATACGCAGTATTTT
-,TRBJ2-1,16,TRBV18,TRBD2,CASSPLAGAHYNEQFF,TGTGCCAGCTCACCACTAGCGGGGGCCCACTACAATGAGCAGTTCTTC
-,TRBJ1-2,14,TRBV6-5,-,CASSPGPGSYGYTF,TGTGCCAGCAGCCCCGGACCGGGCAGCTATGGCTACACCTTC
once,TRBJ1-2,17,TRBV9,-,CASSEGEITGGNYGYTF,TGTGCCAGCAGCGAGGGGGAAATTACCGGGGGAAACTATGGCTACACCTTC
-,TRBJ1-3,15,TRBV11-2,-,CASSPTWGIGNTIYF,TGTGCCAGCAGCCCGACCTGGGGGATTGGAAACACCATATATTTT
once,TRBJ1-2,13,TRBV12-3/TRBV12-4,-,CASSPQGNYGYTF,TGTGCCAGCAGTCCCCAGGGTAACTATGGCTACACCTTC
-,TRBJ2-7,15,TRBV5-4,-,CASSLGGLPSYEQYF,TGTGCCAGCAGCTTGGGAGGGCTTCCCTCCTACGAGCAGTACTTC
-,TRBJ1-5,14,TRBV12-5,-,CASGLGRPNQPQHF,TGTGCTAGTGGTTTAGGTAGACCCAATCAGCCCCAGCATTTT
-,TRBJ1-5,16,TRBV19,TRBD1,CASSSRTGPSNQPQHF,TGTGCCAGTAGTAGTCGGACAGGGCCATCTAATCAGCCCCAGCATTTT
-,TRBJ2-2,15,TRBV27,TRBD1,CASTRTGLNTGELFF,TGTGCCAGCACCCGGACAGGGCTGAACACCGGGGAGCTGTTTTTT
-,TRBJ2-7,12,TRBV6-5,-,CASSGFSYEQYF,TGTGCCAGCTCAGGGTTCTCCTACGAGCAGTACTTC
once,TRBJ2-5,13,TRBV5-1,-,CASGRGSQETQYF,TGCGCCAGCGGGAGGGGGTCACAAGAGACCCAGTACTTC
-,TRBJ2-2,14,TRBV11-2,-,CASSLGGVTGELFF,TGTGCCAGCAGCTTAGGGGGGGTTACCGGGGAGCTGTTTTTT
-,TRBJ2-3,16,TRBV23-1,-,CASSQSRGPDPHTQYF,TGCGCCAGCAGTCAATCACGGGGGCCCGACCCACATACGCAGTATTTT
-,TRBJ2-2,13,TRBV27,-,CASSQFNTGELFF,TGTGCCAGCAGCCAGTTTAACACCGGGGAGCTGTTTTTT
-,TRBJ1-5,17,TRBV5-3,-,CARSSYDPGRGNQPQHF,TGTGCCAGAAGCTCCTACGACCCGGGGAGGGGCAATCAGCCCCAGCATTTT
-,TRBJ2-6,13,TRBV7-9,-,CASSFQGANVLTF,TGTGCCAGCAGCTTTCAAGGGGCCAACGTCCTGACTTTC
few,TRBJ1-1,12,TRBV2,-,CAGRSGALGAFF,TGTGCCGGCCGCAGCGGGGCTCTAGGAGCTTTCTTT
-,TRBJ2-5,23,TRBV28,TRBD1,CASSGIGIGTGFHRGVIQETQYF,TGTGCCAGCAGCGGGATTGGGATTGGGACAGGGTTCCATCGGGGGGTGATCCAAGAGACCCAGTACTTC
-,TRBJ1-5,17,TRBV28,TRBD1,CASSARPGQVSNQPQHF,TGTGCCAGCAGTGCCAGACCGGGACAGGTTAGCAATCAGCCCCAGCATTTT
-,TRBJ1-3,16,TRBV7-9,-,CASSPPGHRSGNTIYF,TGTGCCAGCAGCCCACCGGGCCACCGCTCTGGAAACACCATATATTTT
-,TRBJ1-1,14,TRBV7-3,-,CASSSPDRNTEAFF,TGTGCCAGCAGCTCCCCGGACAGGAACACTGAAGCTTTCTTT
-,TRBJ1-1,14,TRBV19,-,CASKAVRAYTEAFF,TGTGCCAGTAAGGCGGTAAGGGCGTACACTGAAGCTTTCTTT
-,TRBJ2-1,13,TRBV29-1,TRBD2,CSVEGTRSNEQFF,TGCAGCGTTGAGGGGACTAGATCCAATGAGCAGTTCTTC
-,TRBJ2-7,14,TRBV7-2,-,CASSLSQNSYEQYF,TGTGCCAGCAGCTTATCCCAGAACTCCTACGAGCAGTACTTC
-,TRBJ1-2,12,TRBV29-1,-,CSVDRNTDGYTF,TGCAGCGTAGACAGGAATACCGACGGCTACACCTTC
once,TRBJ2-2,16,TRBV5-8,TRBD1,CASTDPGQGNTGELFF,TGTGCCAGCACCGACCCGGGACAGGGGAACACCGGGGAGCTGTTTTTT
-,TRBJ2-1,17,TRBV19,TRBD2,CASRRDGTSATYNEQFF,TGTGCCAGTAGAAGAGACGGGACTAGCGCTACGTACAATGAGCAGTTCTTC
-,TRBJ1-6,15,TRBV7-9,-,CASLGPGHPNSPLHF,TGTGCCAGCCTCGGTCCGGGACACCCTAATTCACCCCTCCACTTT
-,TRBJ2-5,15,TRBV7-2,-,CASSPGPTDGVTQYF,TGTGCCAGCAGTCCCGGGCCGACAGACGGAGTGACCCAGTACTTC
-,TRBJ2-5,12,TRBV12-5,TRBD1,CASGYRGETQYF,TGTGCTAGTGGCTACAGGGGGGAGACCCAGTACTTC
-,TRBJ1-2,13,TRBV7-2,TRBD1,CASSQGQNYGYTF,TGTGCCAGCAGCCAGGGACAGAACTATGGCTACACCTTC
-,TRBJ2-5,15,TRBV4-3,-,CASSPLGGGRETQYF,TGCGCCAGCAGCCCCTTGGGGGGTGGGAGGGAGACCCAGTACTTC
-,TRBJ2-2,15,TRBV5-1,-,CARYAGNTNTGELFF,TGCGCCCGCTATGCGGGGAATACGAACACCGGGGAGCTGTTTTTT
once,TRBJ2-7,13,TRBV15,-,CATSRGEAYEQYF,TGTGCCACCAGCAGGGGGGAGGCCTACGAGCAGTACTTC
-,TRBJ2-3,17,TRBV5-1,TRBD2,CASSLGTSGTRTDTQYF,TGCGCCAGCAGCTTGGGGACTAGCGGGACCCGCACAGATACGCAGTATTTT
few,TRBJ2-1,16,TRBV4-2,TRBD2,CASSQDRELAGNEQFF,TGTGCCAGCAGCCAAGATAGGGAACTAGCGGGAAATGAGCAGTTCTTC
-,TRBJ2-3,15,TRBV7-9,-,CASLIQGIDADTQYF,TGTGCCAGCTTGATACAGGGAATCGACGCAGATACGCAGTATTTT
-,TRBJ1-5,13,TRBV19,-,CASRRDHNQPQHF,TGTGCCAGTAGGCGGGACCACAATCAGCCCCAGCATTTT
-,TRBJ2-1,17,TRBV6-2/TRBV6-3,TRBD2,CASSHRLGSGALNEQFF,TGTGCCAGCAGTCACCGCCTGGGTAGCGGGGCCCTCAATGAGCAGTTCTTC
-,TRBJ2-2,15,TRBV7-3,TRBD2,CASSLAGGDAGELFF,TGTGCCAGCAGCTTAGCGGGAGGGGACGCCGGGGAGCTGTTTTTT
-,TRBJ2-7,14,TRBV7-2,-,CASSLAGGPPEQYF,TGTGCCAGCAGCTTAGCGGGGGGGCCCCCCGAGCAGTACTTC
-,TRBJ1-1,14,TRBV30,-,CAWSRGSVNTEAFF,TGTGCCTGGTCTCGGGGGTCTGTGAACACTGAAGCTTTCTTT
-,TRBJ2-1,12,TRBV24-1,-,CATRTANNEQFF,TGTGCCACCCGGACAGCGAACAATGAGCAGTTCTTC